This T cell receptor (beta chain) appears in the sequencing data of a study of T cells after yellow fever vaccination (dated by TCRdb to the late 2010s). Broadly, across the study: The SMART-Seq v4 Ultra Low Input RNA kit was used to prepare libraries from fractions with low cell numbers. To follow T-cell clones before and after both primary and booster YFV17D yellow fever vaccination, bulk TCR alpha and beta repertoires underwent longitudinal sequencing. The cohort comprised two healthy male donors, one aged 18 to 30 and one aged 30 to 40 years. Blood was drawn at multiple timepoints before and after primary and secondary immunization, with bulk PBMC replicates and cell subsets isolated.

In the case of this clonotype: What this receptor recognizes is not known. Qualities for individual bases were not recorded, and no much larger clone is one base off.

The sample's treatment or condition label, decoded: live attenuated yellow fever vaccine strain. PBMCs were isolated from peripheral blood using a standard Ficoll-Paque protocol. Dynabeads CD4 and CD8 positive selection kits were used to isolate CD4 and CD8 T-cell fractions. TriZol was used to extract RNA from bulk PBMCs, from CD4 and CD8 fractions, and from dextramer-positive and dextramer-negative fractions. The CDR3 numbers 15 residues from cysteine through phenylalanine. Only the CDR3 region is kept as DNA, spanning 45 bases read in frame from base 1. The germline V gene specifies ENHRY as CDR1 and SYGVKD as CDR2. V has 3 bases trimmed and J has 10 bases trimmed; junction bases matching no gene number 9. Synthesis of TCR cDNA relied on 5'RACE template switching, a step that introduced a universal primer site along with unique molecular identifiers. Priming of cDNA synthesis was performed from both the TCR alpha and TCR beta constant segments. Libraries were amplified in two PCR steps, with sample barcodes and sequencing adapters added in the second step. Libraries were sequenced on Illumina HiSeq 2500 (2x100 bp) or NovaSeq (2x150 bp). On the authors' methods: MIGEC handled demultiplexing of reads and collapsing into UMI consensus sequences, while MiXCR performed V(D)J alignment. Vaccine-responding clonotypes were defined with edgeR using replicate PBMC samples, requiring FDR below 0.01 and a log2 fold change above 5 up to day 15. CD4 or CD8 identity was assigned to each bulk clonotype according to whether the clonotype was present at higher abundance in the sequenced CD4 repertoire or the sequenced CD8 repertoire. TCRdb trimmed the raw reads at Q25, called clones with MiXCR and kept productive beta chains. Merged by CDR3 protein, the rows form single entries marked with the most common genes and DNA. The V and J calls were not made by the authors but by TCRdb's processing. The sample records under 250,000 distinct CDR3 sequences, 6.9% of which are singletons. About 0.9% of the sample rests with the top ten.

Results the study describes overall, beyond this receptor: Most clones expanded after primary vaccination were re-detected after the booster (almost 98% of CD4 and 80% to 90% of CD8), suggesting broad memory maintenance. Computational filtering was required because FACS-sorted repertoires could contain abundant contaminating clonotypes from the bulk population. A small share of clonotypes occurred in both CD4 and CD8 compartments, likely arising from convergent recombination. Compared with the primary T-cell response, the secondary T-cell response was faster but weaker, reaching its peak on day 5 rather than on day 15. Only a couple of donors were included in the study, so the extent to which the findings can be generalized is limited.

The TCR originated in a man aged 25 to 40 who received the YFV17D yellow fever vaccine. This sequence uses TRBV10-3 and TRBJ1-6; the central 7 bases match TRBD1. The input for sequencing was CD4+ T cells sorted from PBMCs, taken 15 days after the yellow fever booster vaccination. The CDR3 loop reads CAISEGQARGSPLHF. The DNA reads TGTGCCATCAGTGAAGGACAGGCCCGAGGGTCACCCCTCCACTTT.